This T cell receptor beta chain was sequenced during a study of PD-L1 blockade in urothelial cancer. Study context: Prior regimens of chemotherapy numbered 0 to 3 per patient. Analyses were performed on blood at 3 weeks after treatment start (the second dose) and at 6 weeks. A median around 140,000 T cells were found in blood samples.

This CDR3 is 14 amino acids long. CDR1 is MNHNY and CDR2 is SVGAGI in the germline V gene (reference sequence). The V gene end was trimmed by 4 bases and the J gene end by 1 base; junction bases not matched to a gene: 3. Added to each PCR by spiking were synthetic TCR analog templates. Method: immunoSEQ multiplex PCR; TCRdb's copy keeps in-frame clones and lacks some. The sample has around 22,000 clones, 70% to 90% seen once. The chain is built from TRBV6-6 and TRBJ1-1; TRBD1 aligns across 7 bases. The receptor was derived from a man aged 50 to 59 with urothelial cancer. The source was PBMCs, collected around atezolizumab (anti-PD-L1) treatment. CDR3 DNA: TGTGCCAGCAGTTGGGGGACAGCGAACACTGAAGCTTTCTTT. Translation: CASSWGTANTEAFF.